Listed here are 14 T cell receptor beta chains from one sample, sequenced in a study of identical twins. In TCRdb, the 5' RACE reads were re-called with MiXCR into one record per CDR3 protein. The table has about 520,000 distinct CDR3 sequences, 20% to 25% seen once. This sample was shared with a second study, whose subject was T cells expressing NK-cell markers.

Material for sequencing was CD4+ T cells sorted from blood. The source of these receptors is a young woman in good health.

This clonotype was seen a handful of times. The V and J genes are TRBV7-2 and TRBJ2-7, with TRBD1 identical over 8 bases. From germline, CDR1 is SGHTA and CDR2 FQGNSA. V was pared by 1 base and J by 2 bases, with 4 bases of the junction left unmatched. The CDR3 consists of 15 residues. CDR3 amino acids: CASSLGDRGTYEQYF. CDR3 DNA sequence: TGTGCCAGCAGCTTAGGTGACAGGGGTACCTACGAGCAGTACTTC.

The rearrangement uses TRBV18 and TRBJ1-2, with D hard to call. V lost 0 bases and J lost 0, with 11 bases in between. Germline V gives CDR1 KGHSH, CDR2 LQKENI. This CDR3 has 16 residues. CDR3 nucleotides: TGTGCCAGCTCACCACCGGGGAGGAGGACTAACTATGGCTACACCTTC. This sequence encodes CASSPPGRRTNYGYTF.

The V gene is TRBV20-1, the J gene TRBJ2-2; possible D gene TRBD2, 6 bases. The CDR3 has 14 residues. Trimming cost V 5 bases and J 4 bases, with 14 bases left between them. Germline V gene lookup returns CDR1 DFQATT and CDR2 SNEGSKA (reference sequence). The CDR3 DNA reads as TGCAGTGCTCCCTTTTGGCGGGGCACCGGGGAGCTGTTTTTT. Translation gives CSAPFWRGTGELFF.

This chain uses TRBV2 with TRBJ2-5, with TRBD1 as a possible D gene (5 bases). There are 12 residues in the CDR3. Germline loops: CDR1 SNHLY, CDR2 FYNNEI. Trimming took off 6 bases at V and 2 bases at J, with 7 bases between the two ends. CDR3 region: CASRRQQETQYF. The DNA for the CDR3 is TGTGCCAGCAGGAGACAGCAAGAGACCCAGTACTTC.

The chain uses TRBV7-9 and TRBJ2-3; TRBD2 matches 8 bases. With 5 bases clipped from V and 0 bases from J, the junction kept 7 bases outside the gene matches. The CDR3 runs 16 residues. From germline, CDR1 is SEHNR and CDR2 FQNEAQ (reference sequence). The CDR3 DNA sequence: TGTGCCAGCAGCCATCCTCTAGCGGGCAGCACAGATACGCAGTATTTT. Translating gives CASSHPLAGSTDTQYF.

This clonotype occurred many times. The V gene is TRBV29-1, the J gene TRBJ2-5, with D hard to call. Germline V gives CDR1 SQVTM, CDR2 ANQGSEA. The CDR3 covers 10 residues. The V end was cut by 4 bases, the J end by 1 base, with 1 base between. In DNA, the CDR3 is TGCAGCGTTGCCCAAGAGACCCAGTACTTC. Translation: CSVAQETQYF.

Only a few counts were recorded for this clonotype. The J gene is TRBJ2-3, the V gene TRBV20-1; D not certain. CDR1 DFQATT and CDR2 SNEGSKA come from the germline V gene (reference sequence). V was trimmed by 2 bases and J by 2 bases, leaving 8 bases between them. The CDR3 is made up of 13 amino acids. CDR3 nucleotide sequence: TGCAGTGCTAGAAGCGCCCCCACAGATACGCAGTATTTT. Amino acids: CSARSAPTDTQYF.

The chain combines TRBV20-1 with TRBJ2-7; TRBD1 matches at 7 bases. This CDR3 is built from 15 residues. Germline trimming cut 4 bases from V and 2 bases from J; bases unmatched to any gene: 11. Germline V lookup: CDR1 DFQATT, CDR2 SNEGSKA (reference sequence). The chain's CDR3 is CSANHGTELTYEQYF. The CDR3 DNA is TGCAGTGCTAATCACGGGACAGAGTTAACCTACGAGCAGTACTTC.

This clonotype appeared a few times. The chain's CDR3 is CASSVGDGNYGYTF. The CDR3 DNA reads TGTGCCAGCAGCGTAGGGGACGGTAACTATGGCTACACCTTC. V is TRBV9 and J is TRBJ1-2; TRBD1 is a possible D gene (5 bases). V was pared by 0 bases and J by 1 base, with 7 bases between. CDR1 is SGDLS and CDR2 is YYNGEE in the germline V gene. The CDR3 runs 14 residues.

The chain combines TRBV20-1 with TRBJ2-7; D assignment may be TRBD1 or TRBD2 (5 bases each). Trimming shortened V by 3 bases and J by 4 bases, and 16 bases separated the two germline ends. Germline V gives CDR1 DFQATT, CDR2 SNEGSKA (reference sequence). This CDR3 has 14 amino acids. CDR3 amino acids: CSASTAAWGYEQYF. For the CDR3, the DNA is TGCAGTGCTAGTACAGCCGCCTGGGGGTACGAGCAGTACTTC.

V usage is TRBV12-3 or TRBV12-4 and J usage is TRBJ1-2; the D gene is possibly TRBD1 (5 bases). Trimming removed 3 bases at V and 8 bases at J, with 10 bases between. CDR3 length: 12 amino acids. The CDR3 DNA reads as TGTGCCAGCAGTTTTTCAGGGAACGGCTACACCTTC. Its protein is CASSFSGNGYTF.

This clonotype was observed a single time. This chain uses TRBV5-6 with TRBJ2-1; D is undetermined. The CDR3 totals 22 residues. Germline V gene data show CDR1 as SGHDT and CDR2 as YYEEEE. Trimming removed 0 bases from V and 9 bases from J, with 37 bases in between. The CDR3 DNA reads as TGTGCCAGCAGCTTGGTTATAGGCGACTCGAGCGTGAGGAGCGTTAGTTTCGGTGAGCAGTTCTTC. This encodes CASSLVIGDSSVRSVSFGEQFF.

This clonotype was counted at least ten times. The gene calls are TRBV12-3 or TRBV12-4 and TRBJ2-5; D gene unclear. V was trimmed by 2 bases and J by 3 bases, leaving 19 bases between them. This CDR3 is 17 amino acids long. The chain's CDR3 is CASSLRVLDREKETQYF. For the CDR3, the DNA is TGTGCCAGCAGTTTAAGGGTTCTAGACCGCGAGAAAGAGACCCAGTACTTC.

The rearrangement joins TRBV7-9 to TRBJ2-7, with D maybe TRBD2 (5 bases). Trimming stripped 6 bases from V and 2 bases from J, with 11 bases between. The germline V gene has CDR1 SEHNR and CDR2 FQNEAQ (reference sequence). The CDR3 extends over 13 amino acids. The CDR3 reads CASSPSRTYEQYF. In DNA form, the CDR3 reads TGTGCCAGCAGTCCTAGCCGAACCTACGAGCAGTACTTC.